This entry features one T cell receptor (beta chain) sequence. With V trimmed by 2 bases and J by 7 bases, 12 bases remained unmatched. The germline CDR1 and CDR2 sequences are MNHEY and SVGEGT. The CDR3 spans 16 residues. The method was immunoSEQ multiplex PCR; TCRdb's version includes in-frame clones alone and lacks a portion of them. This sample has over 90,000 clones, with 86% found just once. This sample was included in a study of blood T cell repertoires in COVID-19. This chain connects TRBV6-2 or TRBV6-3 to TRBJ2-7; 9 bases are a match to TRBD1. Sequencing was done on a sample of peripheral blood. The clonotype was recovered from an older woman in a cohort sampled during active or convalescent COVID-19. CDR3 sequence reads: CASSYDQDRGLWEQYF. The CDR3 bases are TGTGCCAGCAGTTACGATCAAGACAGGGGGTTGTGGGAGCAGTACTTC.